Presented here are 24 T cell receptor beta chains from one specimen sequenced in a study of T cell responses to AZD1222 COVID-19 vaccine. Method: immunoSEQ multiplex PCR; TCRdb's copy keeps in-frame clones and lacks some. The sample carries 45,000 to 55,000 clones, 84% recorded once. Sequenced material: peripheral blood, taken on day 0 of AZD1222 vaccination. These TCRs come from an adult in good health.

V and J are TRBV5-1 and TRBJ2-3; no reliable D call. CDR1 is SGHRS and CDR2 is YFSETQ in the germline V gene. V lost 0 bases, J lost 4 bases, and 6 bases lay in between. The CDR3 loop spans 13 amino acids. The CDR3 DNA follows: TGCGCCAGCAGCTTGGGAAGGGCAGATACGCAGTATTTT. Residues: CASSLGRADTQYF. Combining the CDR3 with reference TRBV5-1 and TRBJ2-3 gives the whole variable domain KAGVTQTPRYLIKTRGQQVTLSCSPISGHRSVSWYQQTPGQGLQFLFEYFSETQRNKGNFPGRFSGRQFSNSRSEMNVSTLELGDSALYLCASSLGRADTQYFGPGTRLTVL.

The CDR3 here is CSAKTGQSYGYTF. The CDR3 nucleotides read TGCAGCGCTAAGACGGGACAGTCATATGGCTACACCTTC. The V and J genes are TRBV29-1 and TRBJ1-2; 7 nucleotides align to TRBD1. Unmatched junction bases numbered 10, after V lost 7 bases and J lost 5 bases. CDR1 is SQVTM, CDR2 ANQGSEA, per germline. CDR3 length equals 13 residues.

This clone was observed a few times. The rearrangement uses TRBV6-2 or TRBV6-3 and TRBJ1-1; D call uncertain. The V end was cut by 5 bases, the J end by 5 bases, with 9 bases between. CDR3 length equals 12 residues. The germline V gene encodes CDR1 MNHEY and CDR2 SVGEGT. This CDR3 reads CASSLRATEAFF. The CDR3 bases are TGTGCCAGCAGTCTGAGGGCGACTGAAGCTTTCTTT.

The gene calls are TRBV6-5 and TRBJ1-6; D perhaps matches TRBD1 (5 bases). Germline loops: CDR1 MNHEY, CDR2 SVGAGI. V was shortened by 6 bases and J by 8 bases, with 11 bases between the two germline ends. The length of the CDR3 is 13 residues. In DNA form, the CDR3 reads TGTGCCAGCAGGGCCGGGGGGGATTCACCCCTCCACTTT. This codes for CASRAGGDSPLHF.

The chain is built from TRBV15 and TRBJ1-4; a weak D match, TRBD1 (5 bases). Germline values: CDR1 LNHNV, CDR2 YYDKDF (reference sequence). The V end lost 0 bases, the J end lost 8 bases, and 7 bases lay between the germline ends. The CDR3 runs 13 residues. The CDR3 spells CATSRERGEKLFF. The DNA of the CDR3 is TGTGCCACCAGCAGAGAAAGGGGAGAAAAACTGTTTTTT.

This clone has just a few counts. This chain connects TRBV15 to TRBJ1-1; tentatively, D is TRBD1 (5 bases). The ends were cut back, 1 base at V and 0 bases at J, with 9 bases in the middle. The CDR3 contains 15 residues. Germline V gene lookup returns CDR1 LNHNV and CDR2 YYDKDF (reference sequence). The CDR3 protein is CATSRGVGVNTEAFF. CDR3 DNA: TGTGCCACCAGCAGAGGGGTAGGGGTGAACACTGAAGCTTTCTTT.

The J gene is TRBJ2-4, the V gene TRBV4-1, with 9 bases identical to TRBD1. The CDR3 sequence is 21 residues long. The J segment lost 0 bases and the V segment lost 0 bases, leaving 15 bases of the junction unmatched. Germline V CDR1 and CDR2: MGHRA, YSYEKL. CDR3 protein: CASSQEETGTGILVAKNIQYF. The CDR3 DNA reads TGCGCCAGCAGCCAAGAAGAAACCGGGACAGGGATTCTGGTAGCCAAAAACATTCAGTACTTC.

This clone was recorded once. The chain combines TRBV24-1 with TRBJ1-5; 8 nucleotides line up with TRBD1. The V segment lost 9 bases and the J segment 1 base; nucleotides outside the gene matches: 7. CDR1 KGHDR and CDR2 SFDVKD come from the germline V gene. CDR3 length: 15 amino acids. CDR3 bases: TGTGCCACCCGGAAGCCAGGGGGCAGCAATCAGCCCCAGCATTTT. It encodes CATRKPGGSNQPQHF.

The gene calls are TRBV9 and TRBJ2-1; 9 bases line up with TRBD2. Unmatched junction bases numbered 8, after V lost 2 bases and J lost 8 bases. The CDR3 loop spans 15 amino acids. Germline V lookup: CDR1 SGDLS, CDR2 YYNGEE. CDR3 loop: CASSVIAGGRDEQFF. The CDR3 bases are TGTGCCAGCAGCGTGATCGCGGGGGGGCGAGATGAGCAGTTCTTC. Variable domain in full (rest from reference TRBV9 and TRBJ2-1): DSGVTQTPKHLITATGQRVTLRCSPRSGDLSVYWYQQSLDQGLQFLIQYYNGEERAKGNILERFSAQQFPDLHSELNLSSLELGDSALYFCASSVIAGGRDEQFFGPGTRLTVL.

Remarks on this clone: Other DNA sequences in this specimen translate into the identical CDR3. The chain employs TRBV29-1 and TRBJ2-2; 11 nucleotides agree with TRBD2. The V segment lost 5 bases and the J segment 5 bases; nucleotides outside the gene matches: 1. The CDR3 is 13 residues long. Germline V gene sequence: CDR1 SQVTM, CDR2 ANQGSEA. The CDR3 nucleotides read TGCAGCGTTTTAGCGGGAGGGACCGGGGAGCTGTTTTTT. The encoded protein is CSVLAGGTGELFF.

The chain employs TRBV27 and TRBJ1-3; D ambiguous. V lost 6 bases and J lost 0, with 9 bases in between. CDR3 length equals 14 residues. Germline V gives CDR1 MNHEY, CDR2 SMNVEV (reference sequence). This chain's CDR3 is CASSRGISGNTIYF. Written as DNA, the CDR3 is TGTGCCAGCAGCCGTGGGATCTCTGGAAACACCATATATTTT.

V usage is TRBV5-1 and J usage is TRBJ1-2; 9 nucleotides agree with TRBD1. Looked up from germline, CDR1 is SGHRS and CDR2 is YFSETQ. The CDR3 contains 13 residues. J was trimmed by 2 bases and V by 6 bases; bases with no gene match: 2. DNA for the CDR3: TGCGCCAGCACCGGGACAGGGAACTATGGCTACACCTTC. Protein: CASTGTGNYGYTF.

The chain joins TRBV6-2 or TRBV6-3 to TRBJ1-5, with D maybe TRBD1 (6 bases). CDR1 is MNHEY and CDR2 is SVGEGT in the germline V gene. This CDR3 comprises 17 residues. V was cut by 5 bases and J by 6 bases, with 23 bases left in between. The CDR3 bases are TGTGCCAGCAGTCCAATCCCCCCAGGGGACCAGGCTCAGCCCCAGCATTTT. Translating it yields CASSPIPPGDQAQPQHF.

J is TRBJ1-5 and V is TRBV4-1; perhaps TRBD1 as D (6 bases). The CDR3 length is 15 residues. With 1 base removed from V and 7 bases from J, the gap between germline ends came to 14 bases. The germline V gene has CDR1 MGHRA and CDR2 YSYEKL. The CDR3 region is CASSQVWGARQPQHF. CDR3 nucleotides: TGCGCCAGCAGCCAAGTCTGGGGGGCGAGGCAGCCCCAGCATTTT.

This chain links TRBV5-5 with TRBJ1-6; the D gene is possibly TRBD1 (5 bases). The CDR3 length is 14 residues. V lost 4 bases to trimming and J lost 8 bases, with 13 bases between them. The germline V gene has CDR1 SGHKS and CDR2 YYEKEE (reference sequence). Written as DNA, the CDR3 is TGTGCCAGCAGCCTCGGGACTATGTATTCACCCCTCCACTTT. This encodes CASSLGTMYSPLHF.

The chain has TRBV19 and TRBJ1-2; a possible D gene is TRBD1 (5 bases). Germline V gives CDR1 LNHDA, CDR2 SQIVND (reference sequence). The CDR3 runs 14 residues. Trimming shortened V by 3 bases and J by 4 bases, and 12 bases separated the two germline ends. This CDR3 is CASSIIGGGYGYTF. For the CDR3, the DNA is TGTGCCAGTAGTATTATTGGGGGTGGCTATGGCTACACCTTC.

J is TRBJ1-2 and V is TRBV19; TRBD1 aligns across 9 bases. CDR3 size: 16 residues. The germline gives CDR1 LNHDA, CDR2 SQIVND (reference sequence). Germline trimming cut 6 bases from V and 4 bases from J; bases unmatched to any gene: 12. Here the CDR3 DNA reads TGTGCCAGTAGAGATACGATCCGGGACAGGGCCTATGGCTACACCTTC. This translates into CASRDTIRDRAYGYTF.

The rearrangement uses TRBV7-9 and TRBJ2-3; D is possibly TRBD2 (6 bases). Trimming shortened V by 1 base and J by 5 bases, and 10 bases separated the two germline ends. The CDR3 has 14 amino acids. Germline V lookup: CDR1 SEHNR, CDR2 FQNEAQ (reference sequence). CDR3 coding DNA: TGTGCCAGCAGCTTAGAGACTAGTGGAGATACGCAGTATTTT. As protein: CASSLETSGDTQYF.

This clone has only a few counts. The chain is built from TRBV10-3 and TRBJ2-7; 9 bases line up with TRBD2. The CDR3 loop spans 14 amino acids. Per the germline V gene, CDR1 is ENHRY and CDR2 is SYGVKD. V was pared by 6 bases and J by 1 base, with 4 bases of the junction left unmatched. The CDR3 nucleotides are TGTGCCATCAGGGCCAGCGGGGGGTCCTACGAGCAGTACTTC. It is translated as CAIRASGGSYEQYF.

The chain joins TRBV10-1 to TRBJ2-7, with 8 bases identical to TRBD1. Trimming took 6 bases from V and 0 from J; bases not matched to a gene: 7. Germline values: CDR1 WNHNN, CDR2 SYGVQD (reference sequence). The CDR3 is 15 residues long. CDR3 amino acids: CASRPSGGNSYEQYF. In DNA form, the CDR3 reads TGCGCCAGCAGGCCGTCAGGGGGCAACTCCTACGAGCAGTACTTC.

The rearrangement joins TRBV28 to TRBJ2-5, with TRBD1 as a possible D gene (5 bases). In germline, CDR1 is MDHEN, CDR2 SYDVKM. Trimming removed 3 bases at V and 0 bases at J, with 8 bases between. This CDR3 is built from 14 residues. In nucleotides, the CDR3 is TGTGCCAGCAGTTTTGCAGGGAACCAAGAGACCCAGTACTTC. Protein sequence: CASSFAGNQETQYF.

This chain uses TRBV19 with TRBJ2-7; unclear D gene. The CDR3 is 15 residues long. V lost 0 bases and J lost 6, with 15 bases in between. Germline V gene data show CDR1 as LNHDA and CDR2 as SQIVND (reference sequence). This chain's CDR3 is CASSIEARPPSEQYF. As DNA, the CDR3 is TGTGCCAGTAGTATAGAGGCCAGGCCTCCGTCCGAGCAGTACTTC.

The chain joins TRBV15 to TRBJ1-2; D perhaps matches TRBD1 (5 bases). The CDR3 loop spans 14 amino acids. Trimming stripped 0 bases from V and 7 bases from J, with 12 bases between. Germline CDR1 and CDR2: LNHNV and YYDKDF (reference sequence). CDR3 in amino acids: CATSRDPGGFGYTF. The DNA for the CDR3 is TGTGCCACCAGCAGAGATCCGGGGGGGTTTGGCTACACCTTC. Based on the CDR3 plus reference TRBV15 and TRBJ1-2, the full variable domain is DAMVIQNPRYQVTQFGKPVTLSCSQTLNHNVMYWYQQKSSQAPKLLFHYYDKDFNNEADTPDNFQSRRPNTSFCFLDIRSPGLGDTAMYLCATSRDPGGFGYTFGSGTRLTVV.

A single count supports this clone. The rearrangement joins TRBV5-1 to TRBJ1-6, with 8 bases fitting TRBD1. Germline trimming cut 7 bases from V and 5 bases from J; bases unmatched to any gene: 8. CDR3 length equals 15 residues. Germline V CDR1 and CDR2: SGHRS, YFSETQ. Here the CDR3 reads CASHPATGDNSPLHF. The CDR3 bases are TGCGCCAGCCACCCTGCGACAGGGGATAATTCACCCCTCCACTTT.